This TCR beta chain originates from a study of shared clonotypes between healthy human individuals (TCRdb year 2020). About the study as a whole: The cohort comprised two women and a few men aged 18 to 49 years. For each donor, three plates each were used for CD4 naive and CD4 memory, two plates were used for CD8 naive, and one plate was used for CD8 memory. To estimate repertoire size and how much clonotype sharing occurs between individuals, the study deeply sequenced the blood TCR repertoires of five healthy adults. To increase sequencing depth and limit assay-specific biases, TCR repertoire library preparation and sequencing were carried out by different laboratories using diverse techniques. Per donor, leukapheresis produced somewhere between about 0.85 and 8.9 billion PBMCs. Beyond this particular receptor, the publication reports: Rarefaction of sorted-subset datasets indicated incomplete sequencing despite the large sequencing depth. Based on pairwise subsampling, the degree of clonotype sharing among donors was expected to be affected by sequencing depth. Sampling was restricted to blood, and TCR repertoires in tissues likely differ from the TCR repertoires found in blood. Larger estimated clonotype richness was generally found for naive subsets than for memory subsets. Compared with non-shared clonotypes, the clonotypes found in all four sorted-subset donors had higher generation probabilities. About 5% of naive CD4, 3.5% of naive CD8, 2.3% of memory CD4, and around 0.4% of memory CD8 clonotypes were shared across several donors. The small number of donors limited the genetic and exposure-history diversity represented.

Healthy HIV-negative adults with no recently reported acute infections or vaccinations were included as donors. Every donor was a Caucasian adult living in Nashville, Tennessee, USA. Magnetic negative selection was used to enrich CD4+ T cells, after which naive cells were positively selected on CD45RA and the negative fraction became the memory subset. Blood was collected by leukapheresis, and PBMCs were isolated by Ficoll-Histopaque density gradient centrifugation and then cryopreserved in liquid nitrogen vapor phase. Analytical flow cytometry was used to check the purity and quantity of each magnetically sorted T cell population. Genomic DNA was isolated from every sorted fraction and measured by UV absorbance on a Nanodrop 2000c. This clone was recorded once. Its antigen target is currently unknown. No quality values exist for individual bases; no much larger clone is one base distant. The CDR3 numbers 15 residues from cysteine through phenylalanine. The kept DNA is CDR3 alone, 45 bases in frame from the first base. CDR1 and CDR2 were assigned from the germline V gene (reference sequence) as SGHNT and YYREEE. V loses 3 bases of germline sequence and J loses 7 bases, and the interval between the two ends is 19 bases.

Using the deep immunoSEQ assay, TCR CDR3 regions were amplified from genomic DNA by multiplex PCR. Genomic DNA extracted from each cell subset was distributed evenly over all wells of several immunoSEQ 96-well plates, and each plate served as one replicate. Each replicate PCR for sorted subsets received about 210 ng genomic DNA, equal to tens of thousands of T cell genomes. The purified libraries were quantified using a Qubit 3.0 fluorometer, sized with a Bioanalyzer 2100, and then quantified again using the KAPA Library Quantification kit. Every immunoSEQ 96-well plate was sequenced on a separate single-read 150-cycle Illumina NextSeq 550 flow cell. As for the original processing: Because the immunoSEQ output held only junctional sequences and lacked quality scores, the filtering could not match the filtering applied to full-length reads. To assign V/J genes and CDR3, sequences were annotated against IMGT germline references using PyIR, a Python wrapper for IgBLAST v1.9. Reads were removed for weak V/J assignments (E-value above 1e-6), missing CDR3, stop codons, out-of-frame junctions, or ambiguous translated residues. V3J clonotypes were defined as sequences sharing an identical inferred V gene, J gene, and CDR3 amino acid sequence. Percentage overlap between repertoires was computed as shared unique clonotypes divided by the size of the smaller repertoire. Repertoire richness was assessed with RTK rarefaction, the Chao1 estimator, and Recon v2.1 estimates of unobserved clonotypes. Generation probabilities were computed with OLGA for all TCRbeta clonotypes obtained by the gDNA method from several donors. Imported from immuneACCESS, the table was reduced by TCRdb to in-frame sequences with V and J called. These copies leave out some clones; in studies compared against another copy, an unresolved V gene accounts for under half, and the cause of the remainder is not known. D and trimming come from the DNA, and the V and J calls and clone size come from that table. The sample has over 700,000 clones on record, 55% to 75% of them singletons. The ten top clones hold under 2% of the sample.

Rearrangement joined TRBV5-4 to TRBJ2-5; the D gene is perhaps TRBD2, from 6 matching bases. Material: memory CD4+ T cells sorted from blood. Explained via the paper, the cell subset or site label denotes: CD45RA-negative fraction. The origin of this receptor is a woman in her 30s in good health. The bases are TGTGCCAGCAGCTCCGGCCTTGGAGGGACGGGGACCCAGTACTTC. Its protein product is CASSSGLGGTGTQYF.